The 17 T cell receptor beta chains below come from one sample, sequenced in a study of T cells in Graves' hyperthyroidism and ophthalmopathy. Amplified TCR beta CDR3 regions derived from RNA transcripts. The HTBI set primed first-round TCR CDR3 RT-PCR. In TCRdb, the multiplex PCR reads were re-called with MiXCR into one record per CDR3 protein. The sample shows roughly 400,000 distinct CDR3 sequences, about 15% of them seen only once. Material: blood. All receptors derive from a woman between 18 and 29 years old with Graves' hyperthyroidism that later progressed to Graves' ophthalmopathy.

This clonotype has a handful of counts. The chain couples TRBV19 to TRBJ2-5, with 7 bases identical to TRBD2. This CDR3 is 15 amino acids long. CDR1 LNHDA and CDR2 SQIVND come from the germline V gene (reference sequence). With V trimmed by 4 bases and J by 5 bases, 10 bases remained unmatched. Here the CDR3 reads CASSTGLGYRETQYF. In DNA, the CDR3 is TGTGCCAGTAGTACTGGACTAGGGTATCGGGAGACCCAGTACTTC.

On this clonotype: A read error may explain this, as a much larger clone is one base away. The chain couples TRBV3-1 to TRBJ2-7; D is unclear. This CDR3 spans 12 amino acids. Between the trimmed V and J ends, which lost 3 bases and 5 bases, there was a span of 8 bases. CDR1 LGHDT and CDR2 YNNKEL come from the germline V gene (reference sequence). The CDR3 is CASSQTFHEQYF. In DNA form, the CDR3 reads TGTGCCAGCAGCCAGACTTTCCACGAGCAGTACTTC.

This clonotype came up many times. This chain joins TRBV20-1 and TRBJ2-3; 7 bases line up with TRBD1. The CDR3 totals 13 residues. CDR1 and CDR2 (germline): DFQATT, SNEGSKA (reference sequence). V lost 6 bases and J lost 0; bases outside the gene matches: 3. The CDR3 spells CSASQGSTDTQYF. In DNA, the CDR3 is TGCAGTGCGTCACAGGGGAGCACAGATACGCAGTATTTT.

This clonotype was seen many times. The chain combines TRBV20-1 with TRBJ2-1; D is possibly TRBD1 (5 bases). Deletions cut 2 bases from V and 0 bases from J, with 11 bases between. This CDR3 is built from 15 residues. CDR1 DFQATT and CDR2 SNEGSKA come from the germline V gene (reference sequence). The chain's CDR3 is CSARSTTASYNEQFF. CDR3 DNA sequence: TGCAGTGCTAGATCTACGACAGCCTCCTACAATGAGCAGTTCTTC.

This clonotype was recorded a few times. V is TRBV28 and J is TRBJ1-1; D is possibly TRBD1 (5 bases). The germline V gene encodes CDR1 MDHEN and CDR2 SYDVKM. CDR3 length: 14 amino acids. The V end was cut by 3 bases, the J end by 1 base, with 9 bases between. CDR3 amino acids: CASSLGPSNTEAFF. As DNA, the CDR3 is TGTGCCAGCAGTTTGGGGCCCTCGAACACTGAAGCTTTCTTT.

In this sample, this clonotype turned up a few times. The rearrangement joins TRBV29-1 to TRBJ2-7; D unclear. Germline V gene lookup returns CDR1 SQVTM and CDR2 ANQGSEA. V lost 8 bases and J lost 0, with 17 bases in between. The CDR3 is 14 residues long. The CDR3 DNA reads TGCAGCATAAACGGTCATAAGGGCTCCTACGAGCAGTACTTC. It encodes CSINGHKGSYEQYF.

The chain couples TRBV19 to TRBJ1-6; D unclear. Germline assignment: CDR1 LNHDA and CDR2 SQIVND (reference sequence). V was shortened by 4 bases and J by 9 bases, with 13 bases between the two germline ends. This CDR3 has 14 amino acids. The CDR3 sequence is CASSTSNDFSPLHF. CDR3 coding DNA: TGTGCCAGTAGTACCTCGAACGACTTTTCACCCCTCCACTTT.

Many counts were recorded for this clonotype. CDR3 sequence reads: CASRGHIQYF. The CDR3 DNA is TGTGCCAGCAGGGGACACATTCAGTACTTC. This rearrangement joins TRBV2 to TRBJ2-4, with D perhaps assigned TRBD1 or TRBD2 (5 bases each). Germline values: CDR1 SNHLY, CDR2 FYNNEI. The CDR3 runs to 10 residues. The V and J ends lost 6 bases and 8 bases respectively, with 5 bases between them.

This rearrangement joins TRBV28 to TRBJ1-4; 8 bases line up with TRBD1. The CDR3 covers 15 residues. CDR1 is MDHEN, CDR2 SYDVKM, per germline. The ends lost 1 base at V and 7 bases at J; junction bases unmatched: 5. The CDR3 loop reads CASSLLAGGIEKLFF. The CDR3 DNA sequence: TGTGCCAGCAGTTTATTGGCAGGGGGCATTGAAAAACTGTTTTTT.

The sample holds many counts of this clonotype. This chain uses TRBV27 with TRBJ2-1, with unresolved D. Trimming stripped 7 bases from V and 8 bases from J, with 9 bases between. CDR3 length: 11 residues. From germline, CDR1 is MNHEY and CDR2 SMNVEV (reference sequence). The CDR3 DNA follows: TGTGCCAGCACCTCCGTGGATGAGCAGTTCTTC. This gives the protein CASTSVDEQFF.

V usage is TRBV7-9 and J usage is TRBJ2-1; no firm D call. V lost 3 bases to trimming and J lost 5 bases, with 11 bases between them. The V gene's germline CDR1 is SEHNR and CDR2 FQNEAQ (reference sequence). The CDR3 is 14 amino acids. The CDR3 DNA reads TGTGCCAGCAGCTTCCAGAAGCCTAACAATGAGCAGTTCTTC. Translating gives CASSFQKPNNEQFF.

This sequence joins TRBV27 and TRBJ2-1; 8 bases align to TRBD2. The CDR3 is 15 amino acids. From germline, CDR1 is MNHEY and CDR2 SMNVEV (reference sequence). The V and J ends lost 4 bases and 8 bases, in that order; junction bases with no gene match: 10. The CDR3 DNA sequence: TGTGCCAGCAGTTCACTAGCGGCCTTCCTCGATGAGCAGTTCTTC. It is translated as CASSSLAAFLDEQFF.

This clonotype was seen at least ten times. Here the CDR3 DNA reads TGTGCCAGCGGCGTCGGGACCTATGGCTACACCTTC. Translation gives CASGVGTYGYTF. This sequence joins TRBV2 and TRBJ1-2; the D gene is possibly TRBD1 (5 bases). The germline V and J ends were trimmed by 8 bases and 4 bases, with 11 bases remaining between them. The CDR3 runs 12 residues. CDR1 and CDR2 from the germline V gene are SNHLY and FYNNEI. The whole variable domain, remainder taken from reference TRBV2 and TRBJ1-2, is EPEVTQTPSHQVTQMGQEVILRCVPISNHLYFYWYRQILGQKVEFLVSFYNNEISEKSEIFDDQFSVERPDGSNFTLKIRSTKLEDSAMYFCASGVGTYGYTFGSGTRLTVV.

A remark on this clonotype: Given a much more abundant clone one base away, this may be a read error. Here the CDR3 reads CASSSRRQERGSGPVHEQYF. DNA of the CDR3: TGTGCCAGCAGTTCCCGCCGTCAGGAAAGAGGGTCGGGCCCCGTCCACGAGCAGTACTTC. V gene TRBV6-5 combines with J gene TRBJ2-7; TRBD2 is a possible D gene (5 bases). The CDR3 consists of 20 residues. V was clipped by 4 bases and J by 5 bases, with 33 bases between them. Germline lookup yields CDR1 MNHEY and CDR2 SVGAGI.

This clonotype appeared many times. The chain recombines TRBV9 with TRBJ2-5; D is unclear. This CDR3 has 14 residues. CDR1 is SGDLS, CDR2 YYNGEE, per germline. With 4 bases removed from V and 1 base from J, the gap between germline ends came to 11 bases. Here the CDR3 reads CASSTDVLQETQYF. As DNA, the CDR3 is TGTGCCAGCAGCACCGACGTCCTCCAAGAGACCCAGTACTTC.

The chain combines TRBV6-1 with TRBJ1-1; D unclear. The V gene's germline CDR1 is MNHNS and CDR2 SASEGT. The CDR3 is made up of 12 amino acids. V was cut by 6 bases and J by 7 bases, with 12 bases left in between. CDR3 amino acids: CASRKDKFEAFF. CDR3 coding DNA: TGTGCCAGCAGAAAAGACAAGTTTGAAGCTTTCTTT.

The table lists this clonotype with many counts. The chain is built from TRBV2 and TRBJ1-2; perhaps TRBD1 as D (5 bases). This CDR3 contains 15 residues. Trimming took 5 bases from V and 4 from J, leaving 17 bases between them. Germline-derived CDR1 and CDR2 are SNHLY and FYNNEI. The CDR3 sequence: CASSPDQTVVYGYTF. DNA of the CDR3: TGTGCCAGCAGTCCTGACCAGACAGTAGTCTATGGCTACACCTTC.